These T cell receptor beta chains were read from a single sample in a study of cytomegalovirus exposure and HLA in healthy donors. The data were produced by immunoSEQ multiplex PCR, yet TCRdb's version contains in-frame clones alone and is incomplete. In the table there are some 190,000 clones, roughly 85% of which are singletons. Specimen: PBMCs. The origin of the receptors is a boy aged 2-9 years in good health and CMV-seronegative. Each CDR3 is given with its conserved first and last residue. The order of the fields is J gene, V gene, CDR3 protein.

TRBJ1-2,TRBV30,CAWSVARNYGYTF
TRBJ2-5,TRBV6-4,CASSRLAGGQETQYF
TRBJ1-1,TRBV7-8,CASSLLAGGGGMNTEAFF
TRBJ2-2,TRBV2,CASSEALGQGSTGELFF
TRBJ1-5,TRBV28,CASSPGQGYSQPQHF
TRBJ1-3,TRBV18,CASSPWDRGGNTIYF
TRBJ2-2,TRBV15,CATSRDETGELFF
TRBJ1-5,TRBV27,CASSSTRGTGLRGNQPQHF
TRBJ2-1,TRBV5-8,CASSLVRMTSLYNEQFF
TRBJ1-2,TRBV5-5,CASSLDGQGSGYTF
TRBJ2-5,TRBV6-6,CASSSGRRETQYF
TRBJ2-3,TRBV4-2,CASPLRGFLTDTQYF
TRBJ1-4,TRBV4-1,CASSQGSGSLTNEKLFF
TRBJ2-5,TRBV19,CASRYSGGAVEETQYF
TRBJ2-3,TRBV5-6,CASSLNSDTDTQYF
TRBJ2-1,TRBV7-9,CASSKTSGTYNEQFF
TRBJ2-3,TRBV28,CASSDGTDTDTQYF
TRBJ1-4,TRBV5-4,CASSLDREEKLFF
TRBJ2-7,TRBV27,CASSVRGYEQYF
TRBJ2-7,TRBV4-2,CASTGLAGGEQYF
TRBJ1-5,TRBV4-1,CASSQGRDQPQHF
TRBJ1-2,TRBV5-6,CASSFGTGHGYTF
TRBJ1-1,TRBV7-9,CASSFGTGWGSMNTEAFF
TRBJ1-1,TRBV11-2,CASRVEQGLNTEAFF
TRBJ1-5,TRBV21-1,CASRYRDNQPQHF
TRBJ1-4,TRBV28,CASSDPGQRSEKLFF
TRBJ1-4,TRBV4-2,CASSPRLTGVHTQVDLGKLFF
TRBJ1-2,TRBV11-2,CASSLGGQDYYGYTF
TRBJ2-1,TRBV18,CASSPGNEQFF
TRBJ2-5,TRBV5-1,CASSLVGTSGGVGETQYF
TRBJ2-5,TRBV7-7,CASSLTLTGGKETQYF
TRBJ2-3,TRBV7-9,CASSPITGVADTQYF
TRBJ1-1,TRBV6-1,CASSERTGRGNTEAFF
TRBJ2-7,TRBV13,CASSSGIAVSSYEQYF
TRBJ2-1,TRBV4-2,CASSPSGSNEQFF
TRBJ1-6,TRBV21-1,CASSPVGAISPLHF